Below, 24 T cell receptor beta chains from the same sample are listed, as sequenced in a study of blood T cell repertoires in COVID-19 (TCRdb year 2020). The library was prepared using the immunoSEQ multiplex PCR assay. TCRdb limited this immuneACCESS table to in-frame rearrangements with V and J called. A share of clones is missing; checked studies link under half to unresolved V genes, and the rest is unexplained. This sample lists 85,000 to 100,000 clones; roughly nine tenths were detected once. In total, the top ten clones hold about 18% of the sample. The sample consisted of peripheral blood. The receptors shown here come from a woman aged 55-69 years with COVID-19, enrolled during active disease.

The V gene is TRBV6-9, the J gene TRBJ2-3; D not resolved. Germline assignment: CDR1 MNHGY and CDR2 SVAAGI. V shed 1 base and J shed 5 bases, with 13 bases lying between them. CDR3 length: 15 residues. CDR3 sequence reads: CASSYCGWVGDTQYF. CDR3 bases: TGTGCCAGCAGTTATTGCGGATGGGTCGGAGATACGCAGTATTTT.

This clone was detected only once. This sequence joins TRBV11-2 and TRBJ1-1; D may be TRBD1 (5 bases). The CDR3 is 14 residues long. Between the trimmed V and J ends, which lost 1 base and 5 bases, there was a span of 11 bases. CDR1 SGHAT and CDR2 FQNNGV come from the germline V gene. Written as DNA, the CDR3 is TGTGCCAGCAGCTTAGGCAGGGCAGGGACTGAAGCTTTCTTT. Translating gives CASSLGRAGTEAFF.

V is TRBV30 and J is TRBJ1-1; D unclear. With 4 bases removed from V and 1 base from J, the gap between germline ends came to 10 bases. Germline V gene data show CDR1 as GTSNPN and CDR2 as SVGIG (reference sequence). The CDR3 spans 13 residues. CDR3 DNA sequence: TGTGCCTGGACCCAGGTTTCGAACACTGAAGCTTTCTTT. It is translated as CAWTQVSNTEAFF.

A single count supports this clone. The chain recombines TRBV13 with TRBJ1-2; maybe TRBD1 (5 bases). CDR3 length: 13 residues. V lost 11 bases and J 4 bases, leaving 17 bases between the germline ends. The germline V gene has CDR1 PRHDT and CDR2 FYEKMQ (reference sequence). CDR3 DNA sequence: TGTGCCCGCCGCTTCGGGGGGGGCTATGGCTACACCTTC. Translation gives CARRFGGGYGYTF.

This clone has just a few counts. The CDR3 loop is CASTIGSGLAAFF. The CDR3 nucleotides read TGTGCCAGTACCATAGGGAGTGGGCTCGCAGCTTTCTTT. The genes are TRBV19 and TRBJ1-1; D unclear. The CDR3 consists of 13 residues. Germline V gene lookup returns CDR1 LNHDA and CDR2 SQIVND (reference sequence). Trimming removed 7 bases at V and 10 bases at J, with 19 bases between. Based on the CDR3 plus reference TRBV19 and TRBJ1-1, the full variable domain is DGGITQSPKYLFRKEGQNVTLSCEQNLNHDAMYWYRQDPGQGLRLIYYSQIVNDFQKGDIAEGYSVSREKKESFPLTVTSAQKNPTAFYLCASTIGSGLAAFFGQGTRLTVV.

The V and J genes are TRBV30 and TRBJ1-2, with D unresolved. The V gene lost 0 bases and the J gene lost 2 bases, with 7 bases spanning the gap. The germline V gene has CDR1 GTSNPN and CDR2 SVGIG (reference sequence). The CDR3 consists of 13 residues. The DNA of the CDR3 is TGTGCCTGGAGTGTACGTCAGAACTATGGCTACACCTTC. This sequence encodes CAWSVRQNYGYTF.

The chain has TRBV30 and TRBJ2-3; D is unclear. Germline values: CDR1 GTSNPN, CDR2 SVGIG (reference sequence). The CDR3 is made up of 13 amino acids. With 0 bases removed from V and 4 bases from J, the gap between germline ends came to 8 bases. The CDR3 DNA reads as TGTGCCTGGAGTGTACGGTTTGCAGATACGCAGTATTTT. Protein: CAWSVRFADTQYF.

V is TRBV7-6 and J is TRBJ1-5, with D possibly being TRBD1 (5 bases). The CDR3 sequence is 16 residues long. CDR1 is SGHVS, CDR2 FNYEAQ, per germline. Between the trimmed V and J ends, which lost 1 base and 6 bases, there was a span of 16 bases. The CDR3 DNA is TGTGCCAGCAGCTTAGGAGTGGGGGGGGAGGGTCAGCCCCAGCATTTT. Amino acid sequence: CASSLGVGGEGQPQHF.

The genes are TRBV4-2 and TRBJ1-6; D is undetermined. V was cut by 4 bases and J by 3 bases, with 10 bases left in between. Germline CDR1 LGHNA, CDR2 YNFKEQ. CDR3 length equals 15 residues. Here the CDR3 DNA reads TGTGCCAGCAGCCCCTTCGCAGACTATAATTCACCCCTCCACTTT. It codes for CASSPFADYNSPLHF.

This clone was seen a handful of times. The chain uses TRBV2 and TRBJ1-5, with a weak D call TRBD1 (6 bases). The germline V gene encodes CDR1 SNHLY and CDR2 FYNNEI. The V end was cut by 6 bases, the J end by 4 bases, with 13 bases between. This CDR3 has 14 residues. CDR3 sequence: CASSRGGGNQPQHF. The DNA for the CDR3 is TGTGCCAGCAGCAGGGGAGGGGGAAATCAGCCCCAGCATTTT.

The chain recombines TRBV27 with TRBJ1-2, with 7 positions matching TRBD1. This CDR3 has 13 residues. The V gene end was trimmed by 6 bases and the J gene end by 9 bases; junction bases not matched to a gene: 10. CDR1 is MNHEY, CDR2 SMNVEV, per germline (reference sequence). Here the CDR3 reads CASSKTGWYSYTF. The CDR3 nucleotides read TGTGCCAGCAGCAAGACAGGGTGGTATAGCTACACCTTC.

The chain carries TRBV4-1 and TRBJ1-6, with D unresolved. V was pared by 3 bases and J by 4 bases, with 10 bases between. Germline V lookup: CDR1 MGHRA, CDR2 YSYEKL. The CDR3 is 15 amino acids. This CDR3 reads CASSQGWSYNSPLHF. CDR3 in DNA: TGCGCCAGCAGCCAGGGTTGGAGTTATAATTCACCCCTCCACTTT.

The V call is TRBV19, the J call TRBJ1-4, with D possibly TRBD1 on 5 matching bases. The length of the CDR3 is 15 residues. Germline-derived CDR1 and CDR2 are LNHDA and SQIVND (reference sequence). The V gene lost 4 bases and the J gene lost 1 base, with 10 bases spanning the gap. Here the CDR3 DNA reads TGTGCCAGTAGTAGAAACGGGGGAACTAATGAAAAACTGTTTTTT. Its protein is CASSRNGGTNEKLFF.

The J gene is TRBJ1-2, the V gene TRBV7-3, with a tentative D call TRBD1 (6 bases). CDR1 SGHTA and CDR2 FQGTGA come from the germline V gene. Deletions cut 5 bases from V and 3 bases from J, with 10 bases between. The CDR3 has 13 residues. CDR3 coding DNA: TGTGCCAGCAGCCAAGGACAGTACTATGGCTACACCTTC. Translated: CASSQGQYYGYTF.

CDR3 sequence (DNA): TGTGCCAGCAGTTTCGGGGGGTATGGCTACACCTTC. Protein: CASSFGGYGYTF. The genes are TRBV28 and TRBJ1-2; possibly TRBD1 for D (5 bases). V lost 3 bases to trimming and J lost 5 bases, with 7 bases between them. The CDR3 is 12 amino acids. Germline CDR1 MDHEN, CDR2 SYDVKM.

This chain connects TRBV5-4 to TRBJ1-1; a weak D match, TRBD1 (5 bases). Trimming took off 7 bases at V and 2 bases at J, with 15 bases between the two ends. CDR3 length: 14 residues. In germline, CDR1 is SGHNT, CDR2 YYREEE (reference sequence). In DNA form, the CDR3 reads TGTGCCAGCGCCACAAAAAGGGGCAACACTGAAGCTTTCTTT. This translates into CASATKRGNTEAFF.

The chain links TRBV5-6 to TRBJ2-3, with 8 bases identical to TRBD2. Trimming removed 0 bases from V and 2 bases from J; junction bases left unmatched: 5. Germline V gene data show CDR1 as SGHDT and CDR2 as YYEEEE. The CDR3 runs 16 residues. CDR3 coding DNA: TGTGCCAGCAGCTTGGCTTTCGGGGGGGCCACAGATACGCAGTATTTT. As protein: CASSLAFGGATDTQYF.

The chain has TRBV7-9 and TRBJ1-3; D ambiguous. The ends were cut back, 11 bases at V and 4 bases at J, with 9 bases in the middle. This CDR3 is 11 amino acids long. Germline assignment: CDR1 SEHNR and CDR2 FQNEAQ (reference sequence). The DNA of the CDR3 is TGTGCCCTCAGGTCGGGAAACACCATATATTTT. Protein: CALRSGNTIYF.

The rearrangement uses TRBV21-1 and TRBJ1-1; the table calls TRBD1, which could not be checked here. TRBV21-1 corresponds to a pseudogene. The CDR3 consists of 10 residues. The CDR3 region has the DNA TGTGCCAGACGGGACAGGGAGACTTTCTTT. This codes for CARRDRETFF.

The chain couples TRBV15 to TRBJ1-2; perhaps TRBD1 as D (6 bases). The CDR3 covers 16 residues. Looked up from germline, CDR1 is LNHNV and CDR2 is YYDKDF (reference sequence). With 4 bases removed from V and 7 bases from J, the gap between germline ends came to 22 bases. The CDR3 loop reads CATSTPPGGLTGGYTF. DNA of the CDR3: TGTGCCACCAGCACCCCTCCCGGGGGGCTAACAGGTGGCTACACCTTC.

V usage is TRBV28 and J usage is TRBJ1-5; TRBD1 is a possible D gene (5 bases). V gave up 2 bases and J gave up 7 bases, with 12 bases separating them. This CDR3 comprises 14 residues. Germline assignment: CDR1 MDHEN and CDR2 SYDVKM. The CDR3 DNA reads as TGTGCCAGCAGTTTAGTGAGGGGAGGGCAGCCCCAGCATTTT. Amino acid sequence: CASSLVRGGQPQHF.

V usage is TRBV4-3 and J usage is TRBJ1-6; D ambiguous. V lost 1 base and J lost 4, with 11 bases in between. Germline lookup yields CDR1 LGHNA and CDR2 YSLEER. This CDR3 has 16 amino acids. The CDR3 loop reads CASSQVGLSYNSPLHF. The DNA for the CDR3 is TGCGCCAGCAGCCAAGTTGGACTGTCTTATAATTCACCCCTCCACTTT.

This sequence joins TRBV7-8 and TRBJ1-2; 9 bases are shared with TRBD1. V lost 2 bases and J lost 2; bases outside the gene matches: 6. This CDR3 comprises 16 residues. Germline V gene lookup returns CDR1 SGHVS and CDR2 FQNEAQ. The CDR3 bases are TGTGCCAGCAGCTTAAGGGTGGACAGGGGAAACTATGGCTACACCTTC. Its translation: CASSLRVDRGNYGYTF.

The chain couples TRBV30 to TRBJ1-4; D call uncertain. The V and J ends lost 3 bases and 8 bases respectively, with 10 bases between them. CDR3 size: 12 residues. Germline-derived CDR1 and CDR2 are GTSNPN and SVGIG (reference sequence). The CDR3 bases are TGTGCCTGGAGGGGGAGGATCGAAAAACTGTTTTTT. This gives the protein CAWRGRIEKLFF.